Listed here is a single T cell receptor (beta chain). The germline V gene encodes CDR1 SGHDT and CDR2 YYEEEE. The CDR3 runs 16 residues. V lost 3 bases and J 0 bases, leaving 12 bases between the germline ends. This sample is drawn from a study of shared clonotypes between healthy human individuals. Produced via immunoSEQ multiplex PCR; TCRdb's table is partial and in-frame only. The sample records about 2,500,000 clones, around 94% being singletons. The clonotype originates from a man younger than 30 in good health. The sample consisted of naive CD4+ T cells sorted from blood. Stated subset: CD45RA+ positively selected. The rearrangement links TRBV5-6 to TRBJ1-4; no clear D gene. CDR3: CASSSPGGATNEKLFF. CDR3 bases: TGTGCCAGCAGCTCCCCGGGAGGTGCAACTAATGAAAAACTGTTTTTT.